The 30 T cell receptor beta chains given below trace back to one sample, sequenced in a study of technical replicates of blood from several donors. The repertoire was sequenced with immunoSEQ multiplex PCR; TCRdb's copy has only in-frame clones and lacks some. The sample lists around 73,000 clones; approximately 90% were seen once. Sequenced material: PBMCs. Every receptor here comes from a human donor in good health. Some clones in this sample may be carry-over from other donors' samples.

This clone has just one count. The V and J genes are TRBV7-2 and TRBJ2-7, with D possibly being TRBD1 (6 bases). Between the trimmed V and J ends, which lost 3 bases and 3 bases, there was a span of 12 bases. This CDR3 has 14 residues. Germline lookup yields CDR1 SGHTA and CDR2 FQGNSA. The CDR3 protein is CASSLARGYYEQYF. Written as DNA, the CDR3 is TGTGCCAGCAGCTTGGCGAGGGGGTACTACGAGCAGTACTTC.

The V gene is TRBV7-9, the J gene TRBJ2-3; weak D call: TRBD1 (7 bases). Between the trimmed V and J ends, which lost 5 bases and 2 bases, there was a span of 14 bases. CDR1 is SEHNR, CDR2 FQNEAQ, per germline (reference sequence). The CDR3 spans 15 residues. The DNA for the CDR3 is TGTGCCAGCAGCCCGGGAGACAGGGACACAGATACGCAGTATTTT. Residues: CASSPGDRDTDTQYF.

The chain links TRBV30 to TRBJ1-4; D not resolved. V shed 3 bases and J shed 0 bases, with 11 bases lying between them. The CDR3 loop spans 15 amino acids. Germline V gives CDR1 GTSNPN, CDR2 SVGIG (reference sequence). The CDR3 DNA reads as TGTGCCTGGAGCGCGGGGTGGGCAACTAATGAAAAACTGTTTTTT. It encodes CAWSAGWATNEKLFF.

The chain recombines TRBV7-2 with TRBJ2-7, with D possibly matching TRBD2 (6 bases). The CDR3 extends over 13 amino acids. V lost 1 base and J 5 bases, leaving 9 bases between the germline ends. Germline V gene data show CDR1 as SGHTA and CDR2 as FQGNSA. The CDR3: CASSLVAGHEQYF. CDR3 sequence (DNA): TGTGCCAGCAGCTTAGTTGCGGGACACGAGCAGTACTTC.

The CDR3 sequence is CASSNYPSYEQYF. The CDR3 DNA reads TGTGCCAGCTCAAACTACCCATCCTACGAGCAGTACTTC. The chain employs TRBV18 and TRBJ2-7; D is unresolved. V was pared by 5 bases and J by 1 base, with 9 bases between. The CDR3 sequence is 13 residues long. Germline assignment: CDR1 KGHSH and CDR2 LQKENI.

The chain links TRBV14 to TRBJ2-7; weak D call: TRBD1 (6 bases). The CDR3 spans 16 residues. V lost 4 bases and J lost 0, with 16 bases in between. CDR1 is SGHDN, CDR2 FVKESK, per germline. CDR3 region: CASSLLWGPDSYEQYF. DNA of the CDR3: TGTGCCAGCAGCCTCCTATGGGGGCCGGACTCCTACGAGCAGTACTTC.

This sequence joins TRBV7-2 and TRBJ2-7, with D maybe TRBD2 (5 bases). The germline V gene encodes CDR1 SGHTA and CDR2 FQGNSA. The CDR3 length is 15 residues. Trimming pared 1 base from V and 2 bases from J, leaving 12 bases between. CDR3 loop: CASSLGGSRTYEQYF. DNA of the CDR3: TGTGCCAGCAGCTTAGGTGGGAGTAGGACCTACGAGCAGTACTTC.

This rearrangement joins TRBV19 to TRBJ1-1; D not certain. Germline-derived CDR1 and CDR2 are LNHDA and SQIVND (reference sequence). With 3 bases removed from V and 1 base from J, the gap between germline ends came to 9 bases. The CDR3 has 14 amino acids. The CDR3 bases are TGTGCCAGTAGTATTGGTTGGCAGAACACTGAAGCTTTCTTT. This sequence encodes CASSIGWQNTEAFF. Variable domain in full (rest from reference TRBV19 and TRBJ1-1): DGGITQSPKYLFRKEGQNVTLSCEQNLNHDAMYWYRQDPGQGLRLIYYSQIVNDFQKGDIAEGYSVSREKKESFPLTVTSAQKNPTAFYLCASSIGWQNTEAFFGQGTRLTVV.

This chain links TRBV4-3 with TRBJ1-3, with 7 nucleotides matching TRBD1. After removal of 0 bases from V and 4 bases from J, the junction contained 6 bases not matched to a gene. This CDR3 has 16 residues. CDR1 and CDR2 from the germline V gene are LGHNA and YSLEER. The CDR3 is CASSQEEGAGGNTIYF. CDR3 coding DNA: TGCGCCAGCAGCCAAGAAGAGGGGGCAGGCGGAAACACCATATATTTT.

This clone occurred once. The chain uses TRBV19 and TRBJ1-2; D is undetermined. This CDR3 spans 14 amino acids. CDR1 LNHDA and CDR2 SQIVND come from the germline V gene (reference sequence). V lost 3 bases and J 2 bases, leaving 10 bases between the germline ends. This CDR3 reads CASSIDKTNYGYTF. The CDR3 DNA reads as TGTGCCAGTAGTATTGACAAAACGAACTATGGCTACACCTTC.

The rearrangement uses TRBV2 and TRBJ2-7, with 8 bases identical to TRBD1. Per germline, CDR1 SNHLY and CDR2 FYNNEI. V gave up 4 bases and J gave up 3 bases; unmatched junction bases: 8. CDR3 length: 15 amino acids. The CDR3 nucleotides are TGTGCCAGCAGTGTAGACAGGGGACTCCTCTACGAGCAGTACTTC. This codes for CASSVDRGLLYEQYF.

The chain employs TRBV7-2 and TRBJ2-3; TRBD2 aligns across 15 bases. V lost 5 bases, J lost 1 base, and 4 bases stayed unmatched. The CDR3 is 17 residues long. Germline CDR1 is SGHTA and CDR2 is FQGNSA. The CDR3 sequence is CASSTRTSGRGTDTQYF. In DNA, the CDR3 is TGTGCCAGCAGCACGAGGACTAGCGGGAGGGGCACAGATACGCAGTATTTT.

J is TRBJ1-4 and V is TRBV30; the D gene is possibly TRBD1 (5 bases). With 3 bases removed from V and 7 bases from J, the gap between germline ends came to 12 bases. This CDR3 has 13 residues. Germline V gene data show CDR1 as GTSNPN and CDR2 as SVGIG (reference sequence). CDR3 bases: TGTGCCTGGAGCGGAGGGGAGGGTGAAAAACTGTTTTTT. Protein: CAWSGGEGEKLFF.

This clone showed up just once. V usage is TRBV11-1 and J usage is TRBJ2-3; D unresolved. Germline V gives CDR1 SGHAT, CDR2 FQDESV (reference sequence). The germline V and J ends were trimmed by 1 base and 4 bases, with 6 bases remaining between them. There are 13 residues in the CDR3. The CDR3 region is CASSLDLADTQYF. As DNA, the CDR3 is TGTGCCAGCAGCTTAGATCTCGCAGATACGCAGTATTTT.

This chain uses TRBV4-2 with TRBJ2-5; 7 positions match TRBD2. The CDR3 length is 15 residues. The germline V gene encodes CDR1 LGHNA and CDR2 YNFKEQ. Trimming took 3 bases from V and 2 from J; bases not matched to a gene: 6. CDR3 coding DNA: TGTGCCAGCAGCCATGAAGCGGGATCTCAAGAGACCCAGTACTTC. Translation: CASSHEAGSQETQYF.

The rearrangement links TRBV7-2 to TRBJ2-1, with D tentatively TRBD2 (6 bases). Germline V gives CDR1 SGHTA, CDR2 FQGNSA. The CDR3 has 15 residues. Deletions cut 3 bases from V and 1 base from J, with 10 bases between. The CDR3 loop is CASSLRDFSYNEQFF. In DNA, the CDR3 is TGTGCCAGCAGCTTGCGGGATTTTTCCTACAATGAGCAGTTCTTC.

The CDR3 DNA follows: TGTGCCAGCAGCCCCTTAAACTATGGCTACACCTTC. This codes for CASSPLNYGYTF. The chain has TRBV14 and TRBJ1-2; D is ambiguous. The germline gives CDR1 SGHDN, CDR2 FVKESK. V lost 4 bases to trimming and J lost 2 bases, with 5 bases between them. This CDR3 spans 12 amino acids.

This sequence joins TRBV6-1 and TRBJ2-2; tentatively, D is TRBD1 (7 bases). V lost 1 base and J lost 6, with 12 bases in between. CDR1 is MNHNS and CDR2 is SASEGT in the germline V gene. This CDR3 region has 15 residues. The chain's CDR3 is CASSEVGRGAGELFF. The CDR3 bases are TGTGCCAGCAGTGAAGTCGGCAGGGGGGCCGGGGAGCTGTTTTTT.

The chain joins TRBV30 to TRBJ1-2; 9 nucleotides match TRBD1. The CDR3 is 12 residues long. Trimming removed 7 bases from V and 5 bases from J; junction bases left unmatched: 5. Looked up from germline, CDR1 is GTSNPN and CDR2 is SVGIG (reference sequence). DNA of the CDR3: TGTGCCTCAGGGACAGGGCAATATGGCTACACCTTC. Protein: CASGTGQYGYTF.

CDR3 loop: CASSRQESYEQYF. The CDR3 coding sequence is TGTGCCAGCAGTCGACAGGAATCCTACGAGCAGTACTTC. The V call is TRBV6-5, the J call TRBJ2-7, with D maybe TRBD1 (6 bases). Germline-derived CDR1 and CDR2 are MNHEY and SVGAGI. V shed 5 bases and J shed 1 base, with 9 bases lying between them. The CDR3 consists of 13 residues.

The V and J genes are TRBV30 and TRBJ2-1; D unresolved. The CDR3 has 11 amino acids. CDR1 and CDR2 (germline): GTSNPN, SVGIG (reference sequence). The ends were cut back, 3 bases at V and 5 bases at J, with 5 bases in the middle. CDR3 region: CAWSGDNEQFF. The CDR3 region has the DNA TGTGCCTGGAGCGGAGACAATGAGCAGTTCTTC.

There are a few counts of this clone. V and J are TRBV9 and TRBJ1-3; D remains unclear. The CDR3 has 15 amino acids. V was shortened by 0 bases and J by 1 base, with 8 bases between the two germline ends. The germline gives CDR1 SGDLS, CDR2 YYNGEE. CDR3 sequence (DNA): TGTGCCAGCAGCGTAGACCGGTATTCTGGAAACACCATATATTTT. It codes for CASSVDRYSGNTIYF.

The genes are TRBV5-1 and TRBJ1-1; 9 bases are a match to TRBD1. This CDR3 has 17 residues. J gave up 4 bases and V 0 bases, and 10 bases lay outside the gene matches. Germline V CDR1 and CDR2: SGHRS, YFSETQ. The CDR3 DNA sequence: TGCGCCAGCAGCTTGGAAGGGACAGGGAAGGGGGGCACTGAAGCTTTCTTT. Its protein product is CASSLEGTGKGGTEAFF.

This chain connects TRBV2 to TRBJ2-5; 10 bases are a match to TRBD2. With 7 bases clipped from V and 2 bases from J, the junction kept 1 base outside the gene matches. The V gene's germline CDR1 is SNHLY and CDR2 FYNNEI. The CDR3 totals 13 residues. CDR3 sequence (DNA): TGTGCCAGCAAAGCGGGGGGGCAAGAGACCCAGTACTTC. Translating it yields CASKAGGQETQYF.

V gene TRBV19 combines with J gene TRBJ2-7, with D possibly TRBD1 on 6 matching bases. The CDR3 is 13 residues long. In germline, CDR1 is LNHDA, CDR2 SQIVND (reference sequence). V lost 4 bases, J lost 0 bases, and 7 bases lay in between. CDR3 residues: CASSRTDSYEQYF. The DNA for the CDR3 is TGTGCCAGTAGTAGGACAGACTCCTACGAGCAGTACTTC. The whole variable domain, filled in from reference TRBV19 and TRBJ2-7, reads DGGITQSPKYLFRKEGQNVTLSCEQNLNHDAMYWYRQDPGQGLRLIYYSQIVNDFQKGDIAEGYSVSREKKESFPLTVTSAQKNPTAFYLCASSRTDSYEQYFGPGTRLTVT.

The CDR3 coding sequence is TGTGCCAGCAGCTCCGGGGGGGCCCGAGTAGGAGATACGCAGTATTTT. Its protein is CASSSGGARVGDTQYF. The chain couples TRBV5-4 to TRBJ2-3; 8 bases align to TRBD2. CDR3 length equals 16 residues. Trimming removed 3 bases from V and 5 bases from J; junction bases left unmatched: 11. Germline CDR1 reads SGHNT; CDR2 reads YYREEE (reference sequence). Drawing the rest from reference TRBV5-4 and TRBJ2-3, the complete variable domain is ETGVTQSPTHLIKTRGQQVTLRCSSQSGHNTVSWYQQALGQGPQFIFQYYREEENGRGNFPPRFSGLQFPNYSSELNVNALELDDSALYLCASSSGGARVGDTQYFGPGTRLTVL.

The V call is TRBV7-2, the J call TRBJ2-7; TRBD2 matches at 9 bases. Germline-derived CDR1 and CDR2 are SGHTA and FQGNSA. CDR3 length: 15 residues. Trimming removed 1 base from V and 2 bases from J; junction bases left unmatched: 3. In nucleotides, the CDR3 is TGTGCCAGCAGCTTAGGCCTAGCGGGACCCTACGAGCAGTACTTC. Its protein product is CASSLGLAGPYEQYF.

The genes are TRBV20-1 and TRBJ1-6; unclear D gene. This CDR3 spans 11 amino acids. Germline V gives CDR1 DFQATT, CDR2 SNEGSKA (reference sequence). Trimming shortened V by 3 bases and J by 16 bases, and 13 bases separated the two germline ends. CDR3 in amino acids: CSASSRRQLHF. The CDR3 coding sequence is TGCAGTGCTAGTTCGCGGCGCCAGCTCCACTTT.

V gene TRBV7-2 combines with J gene TRBJ1-2; tentative D call: TRBD1 (5 bases). This CDR3 is built from 15 residues. Germline CDR1 is SGHTA and CDR2 is FQGNSA. The V end was cut by 4 bases, the J end by 7 bases, with 19 bases between. CDR3 nucleotide sequence: TGTGCCAGCAGCTCAAACCCAAACCCCGGGGGTGGCTACACCTTC. Its translation: CASSSNPNPGGGYTF.

The V gene is TRBV7-2, the J gene TRBJ1-1, with TRBD1 as a possible D gene (6 bases). Germline CDR1 is SGHTA and CDR2 is FQGNSA. CDR3 size: 16 residues. The V gene lost 1 base and the J gene lost 1 base, with 13 bases spanning the gap. The CDR3 loop is CASSLVSRGTNTEAFF. The CDR3, as DNA: TGTGCCAGCAGCTTAGTGAGCAGGGGAACGAACACTGAAGCTTTCTTT.